This record concerns one T cell receptor (beta chain) sequence. The CDR3 contains 13 residues. The V gene lost 3 bases and the J gene lost 10 bases, with 12 bases spanning the gap. The germline V gene has CDR1 MNHEY and CDR2 SMNVEV (reference sequence). The data originate from a study of cytomegalovirus exposure and HLA in healthy donors. Whole-study context: Drawn from HLA-typed donors, around 85 million unique TCRs were held in an early data release.

The PCR made use of 60 Vbeta and 13 Jbeta primers. Assay used: immunoSEQ multiplex PCR; TCRdb lists only in-frame clones, some missing. The sample shows over 200,000 clones, approximately 80% of them seen only once. The donors comprised healthy bone marrow donors. Sequenced input: PBMCs. This chain uses TRBV27 with TRBJ1-4; D gene ambiguous. The sequence derives from a male donor in good health and CMV-seronegative. The CDR3 bases are TGTGCCAGCAGTTTCTTCACAGTTGGAAAACTGTTTTTT. Residues: CASSFFTVGKLFF.